The entry below describes one TCR beta chain. The antigen is undetermined. V shed 5 bases, J shed 6 bases, and the junction held 5 bases outside the gene matches. There are 16 residues in the CDR3. Germline V gives CDR1 SNHLY, CDR2 FYNNEI. The data are from a study of cytomegalovirus exposure and HLA in healthy donors. Study-level points and caveats: For cytomegalovirus status, the classifier reportedly gave diagnoses with high specificity and sensitivity. Prior analysis indicated that the majority of TCR beta V segments exhibited productivity approximately 87% or approximately 30% of the time. The study dropped some indistinguishable V segments, TRBV6-2 and TRBV6-3 among them.

The PCR contained 60 Vbeta and 13 Jbeta primers. Sequenced by immunoSEQ multiplex PCR; TCRdb stores in-frame clones only, minus some. This table has 140,000 to 150,000 clones, around 85% appearing once. What was sequenced was PBMCs. This receptor was identified in a woman younger than 45 in good health and CMV-seronegative. This chain connects TRBV2 to TRBJ2-1; 15 bases fit TRBD2. In DNA form, the CDR3 reads TGTGCCAGCAGTCAAGGGACTAGCGGGGGGTTCAATGAGCAGTTCTTC. The encoded protein is CASSQGTSGGFNEQFF. The whole variable domain, remainder taken from reference TRBV2 and TRBJ2-1, is EPEVTQTPSHQVTQMGQEVILRCVPISNHLYFYWYRQILGQKVEFLVSFYNNEISEKSEIFDDQFSVERPDGSNFTLKIRSTKLEDSAMYFCASSQGTSGGFNEQFFGPGTRLTVL.